A selection of T cell receptor beta chains follows, all from one sample in a study of shared clonotypes between healthy human individuals. Libraries were prepared by immunoSEQ multiplex PCR; TCRdb keeps only in-frame clonotypes and omits some of them. The data show roughly 2.6 million clones, roughly nine tenths seen once. Sequenced material: naive CD4+ T cells sorted from blood. The receptor source for this set is a young man in good health. Both conserved end residues are part of each CDR3. A D gene is named only where the DNA matches it firmly. A row's size may be missing; if present it is once, few, many or a size class.

j_call | clone_size | d_call | v_call | cdr3_aa | cdr3_nt
TRBJ2-5 | NA | NA | TRBV2 | CASSGGGETQYF | TGTGCCAGCAGTGGGGGCGGGGAGACCCAGTACTTC
TRBJ2-5 | once | NA | TRBV30 | CAWMGGGETQYF | TGTGCCTGGATGGGCGGCGGAGAGACCCAGTACTTC
TRBJ1-6 | NA | TRBD1 | TRBV7-8 | CASSGQDNSPLHF | TGTGCCAGCAGCGGACAGGATAATTCACCCCTCCACTTT
TRBJ2-3 | NA | NA | TRBV11-2 | CASSPTEGHTQYF | TGTGCCAGCAGCCCGACGGAGGGGCATACGCAGTATTTT
TRBJ2-4 | NA | TRBD1 | TRBV6-6 | CASSGRDRVNSDF | TGTGCCAGCAGTGGTCGGGACAGGGTGAATTCGGACTTC
TRBJ2-3 | NA | NA | TRBV5-1 | CASSEDTDTQYF | TGCGCCAGCAGCGAAGACACAGATACGCAGTATTTT
TRBJ2-2 | NA | NA | TRBV9 | CASSLWPGAAGELFF | TGTGCCAGCAGCCTCTGGCCGGGGGCGGCTGGGGAGCTGTTTTTT
TRBJ1-4 | NA | TRBD1 | TRBV5-1 | CASTPGQEGEKLFF | TGCGCCAGCACCCCAGGACAGGAGGGTGAAAAACTGTTTTTT
TRBJ1-5 | NA | NA | TRBV10-3 | CAISESGGLRQPQHF | TGTGCCATCAGTGAGTCGGGGGGGCTCCGTCAGCCCCAGCATTTT
TRBJ1-3 | NA | TRBD1 | TRBV5-1 | CASSRGQGPGNTIYF | TGCGCCAGCAGCCGCGGACAGGGCCCTGGAAACACCATATATTTT
TRBJ1-2 | NA | TRBD1 | TRBV5-6 | CASSTRRGRNANYGYTF | TGTGCCAGCAGCACTCGTAGGGGGCGGAATGCTAACTATGGCTACACCTTC
TRBJ1-4 | NA | NA | TRBV19 | CASRAFEGSGKLFF | TGTGCCAGTAGGGCTTTTGAAGGGTCGGGAAAACTGTTTTTT
TRBJ2-2 | NA | TRBD1 | TRBV7-8 | CASSREQGTGNTGELFF | TGTGCCAGCAGCCGAGAACAGGGGACAGGGAACACCGGGGAGCTGTTTTTT
TRBJ2-1 | NA | TRBD2 | TRBV5-1 | CASSLGGSGDYNEQFF | TGCGCCAGCAGCTTAGGCGGGAGTGGTGACTACAATGAGCAGTTCTTC
TRBJ1-2 | NA | NA | TRBV11-2 | CASSRDGRTYGYTF | TGTGCCAGCAGCCGGGACGGACGGACCTATGGCTACACCTTC
TRBJ2-3 | once | NA | TRBV18 | CASSQSRDHSTDTQYF | TGTGCCAGCTCCCAAAGCCGCGACCATAGCACAGATACGCAGTATTTT
TRBJ1-1 | NA | NA | TRBV14 | CASSWTGTEAFF | TGTGCCAGCAGCTGGACGGGAACTGAAGCTTTCTTT
TRBJ2-7 | NA | NA | TRBV4-3 | CASSQDRFNVGAYEQYF | TGCGCCAGCAGCCAAGATCGCTTCAATGTCGGCGCCTACGAGCAGTACTTC
TRBJ2-1 | NA | TRBD2 | TRBV18 | CASSPPRTSFPRQFF | TGTGCCAGCTCACCGCCCCGGACTAGCTTCCCCCGGCAGTTCTTC
TRBJ1-1 | NA | TRBD1 | TRBV25-1 | CASARQGASNTEAFF | TGTGCCAGCGCTAGACAGGGGGCTTCGAACACTGAAGCTTTCTTT
TRBJ2-7 | NA | NA | TRBV18 | CASSPGTQYEQYF | TGTGCCAGCTCACCCGGCACGCAATACGAGCAGTACTTC
TRBJ1-5 | once | NA | TRBV7-8 | CASSFSGIGGQHF | TGTGCCAGCAGCTTTTCCGGAATCGGCGGCCAGCATTTT
TRBJ2-7 | NA | TRBD2 | TRBV5-4 | CASSSGLAGEYGQYF | TGTGCCAGCAGCTCCGGACTAGCGGGAGAGTACGGGCAGTACTTC
TRBJ2-2 | NA | NA | TRBV7-2 | CASSFGGAGTGELFF | TGTGCCAGCAGCTTCGGGGGCGCGGGCACCGGGGAGCTGTTTTTT